The present T cell receptor (beta chain) was sequenced within a study of T cells after yellow fever vaccination. This clonotype was counted at least ten times. Its matching antigen is unknown. The CDR3 is 17 residues long. Losses at the gene ends were 2 bases for V and 2 bases for J; bases not matched to a gene: 4. Germline V gene sequence: CDR1 SGHRS, CDR2 YFSETQ. Findings of the study overall: The CD4 and CD8 compartments had a small share of their clonotypes in common. Abundant bulk-derived clonotypes could contaminate FACS-sorted repertoires.

Synthesis of TCR cDNA relied on 5'RACE template switching, which attached a universal primer site and UMIs. TCRdb itself ran the 5' RACE reads through MiXCR, one entry per CDR3 protein. Seen here are around 610,000 distinct CDR3 sequences, about 13% observed once, and the top ten hold more than 12%. The sample consisted of PBMCs, taken on the day of the yellow fever booster vaccination. The V and J genes are TRBV5-1 and TRBJ2-3, with 14 bases that match TRBD2. The receptor was isolated from a man aged 30 to 45 who received the YFV17D yellow fever vaccine. The chain's CDR3 is CASSFGLAGGTTDTQYF. In nucleotides, the CDR3 is TGCGCCAGCAGCTTCGGACTAGCGGGAGGTACCACAGATACGCAGTATTTT.